Detailed here is one T cell receptor (beta chain). Its antigen is still unknown. These data are taken from a study of cytomegalovirus exposure and HLA in healthy donors. General study results and limits: Indistinguishable V segments, including TRBV6-2 and TRBV6-3, were excluded.

The germline gives CDR1 MDHEN, CDR2 SYDVKM. Trimming took off 5 bases at V and 2 bases at J, with 5 bases between the two ends. The CDR3 is 12 amino acids. The PCR employed 60 Vbeta primers together with 13 Jbeta primers. TCRdb keeps only in-frame clones here, not all; method: immunoSEQ multiplex PCR. The table records under 50,000 clones, 87% of them present only once. This sequence was found in a woman aged 40 to 55 in good health and CMV-seropositive. The sample was PBMCs. The chain has TRBV28 and TRBJ2-3; D is unresolved. This CDR3 is CASSPYTDTQYF. CDR3 nucleotide sequence: TGTGCCAGCAGTCCCTACACAGATACGCAGTATTTT.